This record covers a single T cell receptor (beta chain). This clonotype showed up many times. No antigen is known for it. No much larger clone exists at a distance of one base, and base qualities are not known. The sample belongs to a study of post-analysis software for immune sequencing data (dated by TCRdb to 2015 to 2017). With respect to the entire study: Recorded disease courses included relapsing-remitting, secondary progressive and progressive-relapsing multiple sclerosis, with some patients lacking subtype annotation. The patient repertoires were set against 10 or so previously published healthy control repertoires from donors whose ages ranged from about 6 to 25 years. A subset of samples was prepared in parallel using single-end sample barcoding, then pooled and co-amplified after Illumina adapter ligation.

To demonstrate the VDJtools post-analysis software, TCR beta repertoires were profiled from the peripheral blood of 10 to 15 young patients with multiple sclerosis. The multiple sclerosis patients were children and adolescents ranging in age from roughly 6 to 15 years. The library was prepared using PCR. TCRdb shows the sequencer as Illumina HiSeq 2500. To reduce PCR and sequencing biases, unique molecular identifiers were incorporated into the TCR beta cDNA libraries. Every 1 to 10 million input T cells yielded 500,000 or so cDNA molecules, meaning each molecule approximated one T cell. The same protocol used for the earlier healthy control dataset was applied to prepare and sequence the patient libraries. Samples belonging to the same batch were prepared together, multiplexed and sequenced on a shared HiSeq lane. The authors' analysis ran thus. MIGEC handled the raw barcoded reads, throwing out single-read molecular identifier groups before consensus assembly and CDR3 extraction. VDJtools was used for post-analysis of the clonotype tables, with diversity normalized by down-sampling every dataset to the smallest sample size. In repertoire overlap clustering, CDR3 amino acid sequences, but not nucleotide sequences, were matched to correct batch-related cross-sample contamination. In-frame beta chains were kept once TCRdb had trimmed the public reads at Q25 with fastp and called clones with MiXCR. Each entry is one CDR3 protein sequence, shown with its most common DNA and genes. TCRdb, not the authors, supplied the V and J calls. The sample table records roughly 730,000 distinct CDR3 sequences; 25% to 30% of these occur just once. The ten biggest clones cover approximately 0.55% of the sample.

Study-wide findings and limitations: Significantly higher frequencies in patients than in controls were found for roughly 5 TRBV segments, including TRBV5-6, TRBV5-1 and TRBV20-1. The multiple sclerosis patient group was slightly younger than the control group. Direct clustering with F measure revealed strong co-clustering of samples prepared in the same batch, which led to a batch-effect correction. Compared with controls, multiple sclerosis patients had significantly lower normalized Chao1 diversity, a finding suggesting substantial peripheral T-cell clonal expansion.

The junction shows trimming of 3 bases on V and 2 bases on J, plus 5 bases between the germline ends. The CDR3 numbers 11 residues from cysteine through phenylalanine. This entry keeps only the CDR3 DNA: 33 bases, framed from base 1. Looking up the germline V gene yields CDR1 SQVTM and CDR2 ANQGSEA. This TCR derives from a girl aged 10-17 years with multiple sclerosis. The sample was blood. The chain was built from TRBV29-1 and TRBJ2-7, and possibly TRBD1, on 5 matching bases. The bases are TGCAGCGTTGAGGACACCTACGAGCAGTACTTC. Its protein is CSVEDTYEQYF.